This TCR beta chain stems from a study of blood T cell repertoires in COVID-19. Study at large: Samples came from the United States, Italy and Spain, spanning acute and convalescent COVID-19.

Per the original data handling: Researchers report that nucleated cell counts were estimated from reference gene primer amplification. The data were produced by immunoSEQ multiplex PCR, yet TCRdb's version contains in-frame clones alone and is incomplete. That table is the source of V, J and clone size, and D and trimming were worked out from the DNA. The table includes 130,000 or so clones, about four fifths detected once. Trimming stripped 3 bases from V and 5 bases from J, with 10 bases between. This CDR3 spans 13 amino acids. The germline gives CDR1 SEHNR, CDR2 FQNEAQ (reference sequence). The sample was peripheral blood. This chain joins TRBV7-9 and TRBJ2-5; D is undetermined. This receptor was identified in a human donor in a cohort sampled during active COVID-19. This chain's CDR3 is CASSFQDTETQYF. As DNA, the CDR3 is TGTGCCAGCAGCTTCCAGGATACCGAGACCCAGTACTTC.